This T cell receptor beta chain was obtained from a study of blood T cell repertoires in COVID-19. Method: immunoSEQ multiplex PCR; TCRdb's copy keeps in-frame clones and lacks some. Of 70,000 to 95,000 clones in the sample, 88% are singletons; the top ten hold about 7%. Germline V gives CDR1 SGHVT, CDR2 SQSDAQ. The CDR3 extends over 13 amino acids. V lost 5 bases to trimming and J lost 2 bases; unmatched junction nucleotides: 3. The rearrangement uses TRBV7-4 and TRBJ2-7; 7 bases agree with TRBD2. The sample taken for sequencing was peripheral blood. The TCR sequence derives from an older man with acute or convalescent COVID-19. CDR3 DNA: TGTGCCAGCAGCAGGGACTACGCCTACGAGCAGTACTTC. Its translation: CASSRDYAYEQYF. The whole variable domain, remainder taken from reference TRBV7-4 and TRBJ2-7, is GAGVSQSPRYKVAKRGRDVALRCDSISGHVTLYWYRQTLGQGSEVLTYSQSDAQRDKSGRPSGRFSAERPERSVSTLKIQRTEQGDSAVYLCASSRDYAYEQYFGPGTRLTVT.